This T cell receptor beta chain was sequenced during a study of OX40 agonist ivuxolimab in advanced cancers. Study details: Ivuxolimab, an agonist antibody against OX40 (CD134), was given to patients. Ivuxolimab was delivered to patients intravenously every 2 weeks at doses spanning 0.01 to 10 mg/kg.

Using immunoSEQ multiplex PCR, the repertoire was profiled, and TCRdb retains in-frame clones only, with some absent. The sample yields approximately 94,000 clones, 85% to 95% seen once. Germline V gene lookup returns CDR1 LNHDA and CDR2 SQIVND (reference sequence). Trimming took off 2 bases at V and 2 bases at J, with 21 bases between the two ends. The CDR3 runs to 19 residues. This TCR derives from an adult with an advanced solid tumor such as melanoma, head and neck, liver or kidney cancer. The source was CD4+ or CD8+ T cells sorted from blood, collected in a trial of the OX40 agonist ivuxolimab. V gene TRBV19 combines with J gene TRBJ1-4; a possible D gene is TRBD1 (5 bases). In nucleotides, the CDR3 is TGTGCCAGTAGTATAAAGGGACTTAGCTTTACCAGGACTAATGAAAAACTGTTTTTT. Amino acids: CASSIKGLSFTRTNEKLFF.